These 21 T cell receptor beta chains share one sample of origin, sequenced in a study of blood T cell repertoires in COVID-19 (dated by TCRdb to between 2020 and 2021). The library was built by means of the immunoSEQ multiplex PCR assay. The clones in this table, taken by TCRdb from immuneACCESS, are in-frame only. Not every clone is retained; where verified, under half of the shortfall comes from an unresolved V gene, and the cause of the rest is unknown. The sample table shows 210,000 or so clones, and around 85% are seen once. Together, the top ten hold roughly 3.2% of the sample. The sample taken for sequencing was PBMCs or T cells enriched from blood (not recorded which). All receptors come from a woman between 50 and 59 years old in a cohort exposed to, infected with or recovered from COVID-19 (not recorded which).

This chain connects TRBV5-6 to TRBJ1-2; D unclear. Germline V gene data show CDR1 as SGHDT and CDR2 as YYEEEE. V was cut by 1 base and J by 13 bases, with 20 bases left in between. This CDR3 spans 14 amino acids. The CDR3 DNA reads TGTGCCAGCAGCTTGCTGCCAGAACGCCGGGAGGGCACCTTC. It translates to CASSLLPERREGTF.

The V gene is TRBV7-2, the J gene TRBJ2-1, with 9 bases that match TRBD2. V lost 4 bases and J lost 7; bases outside the gene matches: 11. Germline values: CDR1 SGHTA, CDR2 FQGNSA. This CDR3 has 16 amino acids. The CDR3 loop is CASSSSSGEPFNEQFF. The CDR3 DNA reads TGTGCCAGCAGCTCCTCTAGCGGGGAGCCCTTTAATGAGCAGTTCTTC.

The chain joins TRBV27 to TRBJ2-5; perhaps TRBD1 as D (7 bases). V dropped 6 bases and J dropped 1 base, with 18 bases sitting between them. In germline, CDR1 is MNHEY, CDR2 SMNVEV (reference sequence). This CDR3 comprises 16 residues. CDR3 DNA sequence: TGTGCCAGCAGACCCCTCGGAGGGGGCAGCCAAGAGACCCAGTACTTC. Amino acids: CASRPLGGGSQETQYF.

This clone was found a few times. The chain employs TRBV5-1 and TRBJ2-3, with 8 bases fitting TRBD2. The junction had 3 bases not matched to a gene; V was cut back by 4 bases and J by 2 bases. The CDR3 sequence is 14 residues long. Germline V gene data show CDR1 as SGHRS and CDR2 as YFSETQ. The CDR3 sequence: CASSPSGFTDTQYF. The CDR3 nucleotides are TGCGCCAGCAGCCCTAGCGGGTTCACAGATACGCAGTATTTT.

This rearrangement joins TRBV3-1 (or the pseudogene TRBV3-2) to TRBJ1-5; no clear D gene. Trimming pared 0 bases from V and 6 bases from J, leaving 3 bases between. The CDR3 consists of 12 residues. CDR1 is LGHDT, CDR2 YNNKEL, per germline (reference sequence). The chain's CDR3 is CASSQDGQPQHF. The CDR3 DNA is TGTGCCAGCAGCCAAGACGGTCAGCCCCAGCATTTT.

The chain couples TRBV30 to TRBJ1-1; D is unresolved. Trimming cost V 3 bases and J 0 bases, with 5 bases left between them. The CDR3 covers 12 residues. In germline, CDR1 is GTSNPN, CDR2 SVGIG (reference sequence). The DNA of the CDR3 is TGTGCCTGGAGCCGTATGAACACTGAAGCTTTCTTT. Its protein product is CAWSRMNTEAFF.

The rearrangement links TRBV5-6 to TRBJ1-5; 7 positions agree with TRBD1. The CDR3 sequence is 18 residues long. Germline lookup yields CDR1 SGHDT and CDR2 YYEEEE. V lost 2 bases and J lost 0; bases outside the gene matches: 11. CDR3 sequence: CASSFGGTAPNSNQPQHF. In nucleotides, the CDR3 is TGTGCCAGCAGCTTTGGGGGGACAGCTCCAAATAGCAATCAGCCCCAGCATTTT.

The chain employs TRBV6-5 and TRBJ1-3; D gene uncertain. This CDR3 is built from 13 residues. The germline V and J ends were trimmed by 11 bases and 0 bases, with 11 bases remaining between them. Germline V gene data show CDR1 as MNHEY and CDR2 as SVGAGI. The CDR3 reads CASCAFSGNTIYF. In DNA form, the CDR3 reads TGTGCCTCCTGTGCGTTCTCTGGAAACACCATATATTTT.

The chain joins TRBV20-1 to TRBJ2-5, with a tentative D call TRBD2 (5 bases). The CDR3 totals 15 residues. Germline V gene sequence: CDR1 DFQATT, CDR2 SNEGSKA (reference sequence). Trimming removed 3 bases from V and 0 bases from J, with 14 bases in between. For the CDR3, the DNA is TGCAGTGCTAGTAGGTCCGGGGTAAACCAAGAGACCCAGTACTTC. Its translation is CSASRSGVNQETQYF.

This chain uses TRBV7-2 with TRBJ2-5; 12 bases map to TRBD2. Germline lookup yields CDR1 SGHTA and CDR2 FQGNSA. With V trimmed by 5 bases and J by 7 bases, 8 bases remained unmatched. The length of the CDR3 is 15 residues. CDR3 residues: CASSPRLAGEGTQYF. CDR3 DNA sequence: TGTGCCAGCAGCCCACGACTAGCGGGGGAGGGGACCCAGTACTTC.

This chain links TRBV28 with TRBJ1-2; D unresolved. Trimming cost V 2 bases and J 6 bases, with 13 bases left between them. The CDR3 is made up of 14 amino acids. Germline values: CDR1 MDHEN, CDR2 SYDVKM. The CDR3 reads CASSLGPGPDGYTF. In DNA, the CDR3 is TGTGCCAGCAGTTTAGGGCCAGGTCCAGATGGCTACACCTTC.

The chain joins TRBV4-3 to TRBJ2-5, with D perhaps matching TRBD2 (6 bases). The CDR3 totals 15 residues. Germline assignment: CDR1 LGHNA and CDR2 YSLEER. Trimming stripped 4 bases from V and 2 bases from J, with 14 bases between. CDR3: CASSLVAGRQETQYF. CDR3 in DNA: TGCGCCAGCAGCCTTGTTGCGGGGAGGCAAGAGACCCAGTACTTC.

The CDR3 loop reads CASSTRQGEDGYTF. The CDR3 DNA reads as TGTGCCAGCAGTACCAGACAGGGAGAGGATGGCTACACCTTC. The chain carries TRBV27 and TRBJ1-2; 7 positions agree with TRBD1. The CDR3 is made up of 14 amino acids. Unmatched junction bases numbered 9, after V lost 5 bases and J lost 6 bases. The germline V gene encodes CDR1 MNHEY and CDR2 SMNVEV (reference sequence).

The gene calls are TRBV12-3 or TRBV12-4 and TRBJ1-2; D not resolved. The CDR3 consists of 12 residues. V was clipped by 2 bases and J by 8 bases, with 9 bases between them. CDR3 nucleotides: TGTGCCAGCAGTTTACGTCCGGGAGGCTACACCTTC. This encodes CASSLRPGGYTF.

This clone was observed a few times. The rearrangement links TRBV11-3 to TRBJ2-1; a possible D gene is TRBD1 (6 bases). The V and J ends lost 5 bases and 3 bases respectively, with 11 bases between them. The germline V gene encodes CDR1 SGHNT and CDR2 YENEEA. The CDR3 is 14 residues long. The CDR3 loop reads CASSPDSLYNEQFF. CDR3 in DNA: TGTGCCAGCAGCCCGGACAGCCTCTACAATGAGCAGTTCTTC.

The chain is built from TRBV9 and TRBJ2-3; D is perhaps TRBD1 (6 bases). Germline-derived CDR1 and CDR2 are SGDLS and YYNGEE. The CDR3 spans 15 residues. Between the trimmed V and J ends, which lost 6 bases and 0 bases, there was a span of 14 bases. CDR3 coding DNA: TGTGCCAGCACCCTTAGGGACAAAAGCACAGATACGCAGTATTTT. This sequence encodes CASTLRDKSTDTQYF.

J is TRBJ1-1 and V is TRBV7-9; D is unclear. V lost 5 bases and J lost 0, with 19 bases in between. The CDR3 length is 17 residues. Per germline, CDR1 SEHNR and CDR2 FQNEAQ (reference sequence). CDR3 DNA sequence: TGTGCCAGCAGCCGAGTCCCACCCAACGCTTTGAACACTGAAGCTTTCTTT. It encodes CASSRVPPNALNTEAFF.

The sample holds a few counts of this clone. The chain employs TRBV27 and TRBJ1-4; D might be TRBD1 (5 bases). Germline loops: CDR1 MNHEY, CDR2 SMNVEV (reference sequence). Deletions cut 3 bases from V and 0 bases from J, with 8 bases between. The CDR3 has 15 residues. The CDR3 sequence: CASSFGGATNEKLFF. The CDR3, as DNA: TGTGCCAGCAGTTTTGGAGGGGCAACTAATGAAAAACTGTTTTTT.

The gene calls are TRBV4-2 and TRBJ1-5, with TRBD1 identical over 8 bases. Germline V gives CDR1 LGHNA, CDR2 YNFKEQ. There are 15 residues in the CDR3. V dropped 1 base and J dropped 8; count of bases not matched to a gene: 7. DNA for the CDR3: TGTGCCAGCAGCCAAGGGACAGGGAATGGGGAGCCCCAGCATTTT. Protein sequence: CASSQGTGNGEPQHF.

This clone was detected only once. This rearrangement joins TRBV11-2 to TRBJ2-1; D perhaps matches TRBD2 (6 bases). The length of the CDR3 is 14 residues. CDR1 is SGHAT and CDR2 is FQNNGV in the germline V gene. Trimming removed 2 bases at V and 7 bases at J, with 12 bases between. The DNA of the CDR3 is TGTGCCAGCAGCTTAATCGGGAGTCGGAATGAGCAGTTCTTC. It specifies CASSLIGSRNEQFF.

The DNA of the CDR3 is TGCAGCGTTGTAGCCAGGGCGGACGGGTATGGCTACACCTTC. Encoded protein: CSVVARADGYGYTF. The genes are TRBV29-1 and TRBJ1-2, with D possibly TRBD1 on 5 matching bases. CDR3 length: 14 residues. Trimming removed 4 bases at V and 5 bases at J, with 17 bases between. The germline V gene encodes CDR1 SQVTM and CDR2 ANQGSEA.